These 24 T cell receptor beta chains were all obtained from the same sample, sequenced in a study of blood T cell repertoires in COVID-19. The repertoire was sequenced with immunoSEQ multiplex PCR; TCRdb's copy has only in-frame clones and lacks some. The table has some 80,000 clones, 82% seen once. The source material was peripheral blood. These receptors were taken from a man aged 80 or over with acute or convalescent COVID-19.

The chain couples TRBV19 to TRBJ2-1; no definite D call. The CDR3 has 11 amino acids. V gave up 5 bases and J gave up 7 bases, with 6 bases separating them. The germline V gene has CDR1 LNHDA and CDR2 SQIVND (reference sequence). In DNA, the CDR3 is TGTGCCAGTAGTCTGAGGAATGAGCAGTTCTTC. Residues: CASSLRNEQFF.

This chain links TRBV19 with TRBJ1-4, with 11 nucleotides matching TRBD1. Germline V CDR1 and CDR2: LNHDA, SQIVND (reference sequence). This CDR3 contains 16 residues. J was trimmed by 3 bases and V by 7 bases; bases with no gene match: 7. The CDR3 region has the DNA TGTGCCAGTATCTCCGGGACAGGGGGTGCTAATGAAAAACTGTTTTTT. Residues: CASISGTGGANEKLFF.

The gene calls are TRBV4-1 and TRBJ2-5; perhaps TRBD1 as D (6 bases). Germline CDR1 reads MGHRA; CDR2 reads YSYEKL. The CDR3 totals 16 residues. V was shortened by 0 bases and J by 5 bases, with 16 bases between the two germline ends. The DNA of the CDR3 is TGCGCCAGCAGCCAAGATCACCAGGGGATGAGGGAGACCCAGTACTTC. This sequence encodes CASSQDHQGMRETQYF.

The chain uses TRBV5-6 and TRBJ1-2; 9 nucleotides line up with TRBD1. J was trimmed by 3 bases and V by 4 bases; bases with no gene match: 1. This CDR3 comprises 13 residues. The germline V gene encodes CDR1 SGHDT and CDR2 YYEEEE. The CDR3 here is CASSRDRDYGYTF. Here the CDR3 DNA reads TGTGCCAGCAGCCGGGACAGGGACTATGGCTACACCTTC.

V and J are TRBV5-5 and TRBJ1-4; 12 positions agree with TRBD1. The CDR3 contains 18 residues. CDR1 SGHKS and CDR2 YYEKEE come from the germline V gene (reference sequence). V lost 3 bases, J lost 6 bases, and 12 bases stayed unmatched. Written as DNA, the CDR3 is TGTGCCAGCAGCTCTCGACCGGGACAGGGGGCGCGCGATGAAAAACTGTTTTTT. Protein: CASSSRPGQGARDEKLFF.

This rearrangement joins TRBV11-3 to TRBJ2-2, with D tentatively TRBD2 (5 bases). V was cut by 5 bases and J by 5 bases, with 12 bases left in between. Looked up from germline, CDR1 is SGHNT and CDR2 is YENEEA. The length of the CDR3 is 14 residues. This chain's CDR3 is CASSPRRETGELFF. In DNA form, the CDR3 reads TGTGCCAGCAGCCCCCGCCGGGAAACCGGGGAGCTGTTTTTT.

J is TRBJ1-1 and V is TRBV4-2, with 7 bases identical to TRBD1. The V and J ends lost 3 bases and 8 bases, in that order; junction bases with no gene match: 9. Germline lookup yields CDR1 LGHNA and CDR2 YNFKEQ. This CDR3 is 14 amino acids long. The CDR3 spells CASSHKQGTREAFF. For the CDR3, the DNA is TGTGCCAGCAGCCACAAACAGGGGACTCGCGAAGCTTTCTTT.

This clone has just one count. This chain links TRBV10-3 with TRBJ1-2, with D unresolved. Trimming pared 6 bases from V and 5 bases from J, leaving 7 bases between. This CDR3 is 11 amino acids long. CDR1 and CDR2 (germline): ENHRY, SYGVKD. The CDR3 here is CAIRVAYGYTF. CDR3 coding DNA: TGTGCCATCAGAGTGGCTTATGGCTACACCTTC.

The CDR3 DNA follows: TGTGCCAGCAGTTCCTCCCGGGGAGGGAATCAGCCCCAGCATTTT. Translated, it gives CASSSSRGGNQPQHF. The chain recombines TRBV6-5 with TRBJ1-5, with D uncertain. The germline V and J ends were trimmed by 4 bases and 4 bases, with 14 bases remaining between them. This CDR3 is 15 amino acids long. The germline CDR1 and CDR2 sequences are MNHEY and SVGAGI.

The chain joins TRBV12-3 or TRBV12-4 to TRBJ2-1; TRBD2 agrees at 8 bases. The CDR3 extends over 13 amino acids. After removal of 5 bases from V and 9 bases from J, the junction contained 6 bases not matched to a gene. Here the CDR3 reads CASSPGGVGEQFF. The CDR3 DNA follows: TGTGCCAGCAGTCCCGGGGGGGTTGGTGAGCAGTTCTTC.

V gene TRBV3-1 (or the pseudogene TRBV3-2) combines with J gene TRBJ1-1; 8 positions agree with TRBD1. The CDR3 is made up of 16 amino acids. The germline gives CDR1 LGHDT, CDR2 YNNKEL (reference sequence). V was pared by 5 bases and J by 2 bases, with 10 bases of the junction left unmatched. Here the CDR3 DNA reads TGTGCCAGCAGCTCGACAGGGGAGGTCGGCAACACTGAAGCTTTCTTT. Its protein product is CASSSTGEVGNTEAFF.

The CDR3 DNA follows: TGTGCCAGCAGTGGGACACCTTCTAGCACAGATACGCAGTATTTT. Encoded protein: CASSGTPSSTDTQYF. V and J are TRBV2 and TRBJ2-3; a possible D gene is TRBD1 (5 bases). This CDR3 contains 15 residues. Deletions cut 4 bases from V and 0 bases from J, with 11 bases between. Germline CDR1 SNHLY, CDR2 FYNNEI.

This clone appeared a few times. As DNA, the CDR3 is TGTGCCAGTAGTATAGAACAGGAGTTACCGTATGGCTACACCTTC. Protein: CASSIEQELPYGYTF. J is TRBJ1-2 and V is TRBV19; perhaps TRBD1 as D (5 bases). The CDR3 length is 15 residues. Germline CDR1 LNHDA, CDR2 SQIVND (reference sequence). V lost 0 bases and J lost 5, with 13 bases in between.

The chain joins TRBV11-2 to TRBJ1-4; 7 nucleotides align to TRBD1. This CDR3 has 15 amino acids. V shed 8 bases and J 2 bases; nucleotides not matched to a gene: 8. Germline-derived CDR1 and CDR2 are SGHAT and FQNNGV. The CDR3 is CASRGLRGTNEKLFF. The CDR3 DNA reads TGTGCCAGCCGCGGGCTCAGGGGGACTAATGAAAAACTGTTTTTT.

The rearrangement links TRBV30 to TRBJ1-4, with a weak D call TRBD1 (5 bases). V shed 4 bases and J shed 5 bases, with 14 bases lying between them. The CDR3 is 14 amino acids. Germline CDR1 GTSNPN, CDR2 SVGIG (reference sequence). The CDR3 bases are TGTGCCTGGACCAGGGCCGAGATGAATGAAAAACTGTTTTTT. Its translation: CAWTRAEMNEKLFF.

The gene calls are TRBV18 and TRBJ2-5; 10 bases align to TRBD1. The J segment lost 4 bases and the V segment lost 4 bases, leaving 3 bases of the junction unmatched. This CDR3 region has 14 residues. From germline, CDR1 is KGHSH and CDR2 LQKENI. The CDR3 loop reads CASSQGQGRETQYF. Here the CDR3 DNA reads TGTGCCAGCTCACAGGGACAGGGGCGAGAGACCCAGTACTTC.

The V and J genes are TRBV12-3 or TRBV12-4 and TRBJ2-1, with D possibly matching TRBD2 (5 bases). V lost 6 bases and J lost 7, with 7 bases in between. This CDR3 has 11 amino acids. The CDR3 nucleotides are TGTGCCAGCAGACTAGGAAATGAGCAGTTCTTC. It yields the protein CASRLGNEQFF.

Of note for this clone: An end of the junction differs from the germline gene, which may be a read error. The chain links TRBV5-1 to TRBJ2-1; 9 nucleotides match TRBD2. The germline gives CDR1 SGHRS, CDR2 YFSETQ. CDR3 length equals 17 residues. The CDR3 DNA follows: TGCGCCCGCAGCACTGGGACTCGCGGGGGGGCGTGGAATGAGCAGTTCTTC. Translation: CARSTGTRGGAWNEQFF.

V gene TRBV12-3 or TRBV12-4 combines with J gene TRBJ1-1; a weak D match, TRBD1 (5 bases). The CDR3 consists of 13 residues. The ends were cut back, 8 bases at V and 4 bases at J, with 14 bases in the middle. CDR3 coding DNA: TGTGCCAGCCGAAAGGGGTTGAGCACTGAAGCTTTCTTT. This gives the protein CASRKGLSTEAFF.

The rearrangement joins TRBV24-1 to TRBJ2-3; 7 nucleotides agree with TRBD2. The germline V gene encodes CDR1 KGHDR and CDR2 SFDVKD. This CDR3 contains 15 residues. Germline trimming cut 2 bases from V and 5 bases from J; bases unmatched to any gene: 6. CDR3 coding DNA: TGTGCCACCAGTGATTCCAGGGAGGGTTTAGATACGCAGTATTTT. Its translation is CATSDSREGLDTQYF.

This sequence joins TRBV7-8 and TRBJ2-2, with 13 bases that match TRBD2. Germline CDR1 SGHVS, CDR2 FQNEAQ. The CDR3 has 18 residues. The ends lost 5 bases at V and 7 bases at J; junction bases unmatched: 13. The CDR3 DNA is TGTGCCAGCAGCCGACGACTAGCGGGGGGTATAAATGACGGGGAGCTGTTTTTT. Amino acid sequence: CASSRRLAGGINDGELFF.

The chain has TRBV24-1 and TRBJ1-2; 7 nucleotides align to TRBD1. The CDR3 is 15 residues long. The germline V gene has CDR1 KGHDR and CDR2 SFDVKD. V shed 2 bases, J shed 7 bases, and the junction held 9 bases outside the gene matches. The CDR3 reads CATSDSTTGYSGYTF. The CDR3 DNA sequence: TGTGCCACCAGTGATTCCACGACAGGGTATTCTGGCTACACCTTC.

V is TRBV5-6 and J is TRBJ2-5, with 11 bases aligning to TRBD2. This CDR3 comprises 16 residues. Per the germline V gene, CDR1 is SGHDT and CDR2 is YYEEEE. The junction had 5 bases not matched to a gene; V was cut back by 0 bases and J by 4 bases. The CDR3 protein is CASSLGLTSGGETQYF. The CDR3 nucleotides are TGTGCCAGCAGCTTGGGATTAACTAGCGGGGGAGAGACCCAGTACTTC.

The chain recombines TRBV3-1 (or the pseudogene TRBV3-2) with TRBJ1-6; 10 positions match TRBD1. Trimming cost V 0 bases and J 0 bases; bases outside gene matches: 8. Germline V gene data show CDR1 as LGHDT and CDR2 as YNNKEL (reference sequence). The CDR3 has 20 residues. This CDR3 is CASSQDPPGQGFSYNSPLHF. CDR3 nucleotides: TGTGCCAGCAGCCAAGATCCCCCGGGACAGGGGTTCTCCTATAATTCACCCCTCCACTTT.